These T cell receptor beta chains were read from a single sample in a study of blood T cell repertoires in COVID-19. The method was immunoSEQ multiplex PCR; TCRdb's version includes in-frame clones alone and lacks a portion of them. The sample yields 150,000 to 200,000 clones, more than 80% seen once. What was sequenced was PBMCs or T cells enriched from blood (not recorded which). These TCRs come from a man between 45 and 60 years old who had recovered from COVID-19. Each CDR3 is given with its conserved first and last residue. The D gene is left open where the match is weak. Size is stated for part of the rows, as once, few or many counts, or as a class when the clone is expanded.

V gene: TRBV7-9; D gene: TRBD1; J gene: TRBJ1-2; clone size: .; CDR3 DNA: TGTGCCAGCAGCTTAGCTAGGACAGGGGAGCGTGGCTACACCTTC; CDR3 protein: CASSLARTGERGYTF
V gene: TRBV6-5; D gene: .; J gene: TRBJ2-3; clone size: .; CDR3 DNA: TGTGCCAGCAGGTACACTCCGTCCACAGATACGCAGTATTTT; CDR3 protein: CASRYTPSTDTQYF
V gene: TRBV4-1; D gene: .; J gene: TRBJ1-3; clone size: .; CDR3 DNA: TGCGCCAGCAGCCAAGCTAACACCATATATTTT; CDR3 protein: CASSQANTIYF
V gene: TRBV19; D gene: .; J gene: TRBJ1-1; clone size: .; CDR3 DNA: TGTGCCAGTAGTTGGGAGGCGAACAGAGTCAGCACTGAAGCTTTCTTT; CDR3 protein: CASSWEANRVSTEAFF
V gene: TRBV11-2; D gene: .; J gene: TRBJ2-1; clone size: .; CDR3 DNA: TGTGCCAGCAGTCGGTACAGGGACAATGAGCAGTTCTTC; CDR3 protein: CASSRYRDNEQFF
V gene: TRBV6-2/TRBV6-3; D gene: TRBD1; J gene: TRBJ1-5; clone size: .; CDR3 DNA: TGTGCCAGCAGTTACGTCGGGACAGGGGGCAGGGGCAATCAGCCCCAGCATTTT; CDR3 protein: CASSYVGTGGRGNQPQHF
V gene: TRBV10-2; D gene: TRBD1; J gene: TRBJ1-3; clone size: .; CDR3 DNA: TGCGCCAGCAGTGCAGGGGGCCCTCGCAGCTCTGGAAACACCATATATTTT; CDR3 protein: CASSAGGPRSSGNTIYF
V gene: TRBV7-2; D gene: .; J gene: TRBJ1-1; clone size: .; CDR3 DNA: TGTGCCAGCAGCTTATTTCAGGGGCTTACTCTGAACACTGAAGCTTTCTTT; CDR3 protein: CASSLFQGLTLNTEAFF
V gene: TRBV7-2; D gene: .; J gene: TRBJ1-1; clone size: .; CDR3 DNA: TGTGCCAGCACTTACAGGAGGAACACTGAAGCTTTCTTT; CDR3 protein: CASTYRRNTEAFF
V gene: TRBV27; D gene: TRBD1; J gene: TRBJ1-5; clone size: .; CDR3 DNA: TGTGCCAGCAGTTCGTCAAGACAGGGGGGTCAGCCCCAGCATTTT; CDR3 protein: CASSSSRQGGQPQHF
V gene: TRBV2; D gene: .; J gene: TRBJ2-7; clone size: .; CDR3 DNA: TGTGCCAGCAGTGAAGGGAGCGGTAAATCCTACGAGCAGTACTTC; CDR3 protein: CASSEGSGKSYEQYF
V gene: TRBV9; D gene: .; J gene: TRBJ1-2; clone size: .; CDR3 DNA: TGTGCCAGCAGCGTAGTAGGAGGCTATGGCTACACCTTC; CDR3 protein: CASSVVGGYGYTF
V gene: TRBV9; D gene: .; J gene: TRBJ2-5; clone size: .; CDR3 DNA: TGTGCCAGCAGCGTAGACTCCTTACAAGAGACCCAGTACTTC; CDR3 protein: CASSVDSLQETQYF
V gene: TRBV6-1; D gene: .; J gene: TRBJ1-4; clone size: .; CDR3 DNA: TGTGCCAGCAGTGGGCTAGAACGGGCAACTAATGAAAAACTGTTTTTT; CDR3 protein: CASSGLERATNEKLFF
V gene: TRBV14; D gene: TRBD1; J gene: TRBJ2-7; clone size: .; CDR3 DNA: TGTGCCAGCAGCCCCAGGGGGTTTCACGAGCAGTACTTC; CDR3 protein: CASSPRGFHEQYF
V gene: TRBV5-1; D gene: .; J gene: TRBJ1-5; clone size: .; CDR3 DNA: TGCGCCAGCAGCTTGGGACTCGAGGGTAATCAGCCCCAGCATTTT; CDR3 protein: CASSLGLEGNQPQHF
V gene: TRBV4-1; D gene: .; J gene: TRBJ1-1; clone size: .; CDR3 DNA: TGCGCCAGCGGAGCTCTAGACAGGAACACTGAAGCTTTCTTT; CDR3 protein: CASGALDRNTEAFF
V gene: TRBV29-1; D gene: .; J gene: TRBJ1-4; clone size: once; CDR3 DNA: TGCAGCGTTGCCCTGGAGGCCTTGGGTGAAAAACTGTTTTTT; CDR3 protein: CSVALEALGEKLFF
V gene: TRBV14; D gene: .; J gene: TRBJ1-5; clone size: .; CDR3 DNA: TGTGCCAGCAGCCAATCGGGCAATCAGCCCCAGCATTTT; CDR3 protein: CASSQSGNQPQHF
V gene: TRBV7-8; D gene: TRBD1; J gene: TRBJ1-5; clone size: once; CDR3 DNA: TGTGCCAGCAGCTCGGGACAGTTTCAGCCCCAGCATTTT; CDR3 protein: CASSSGQFQPQHF
V gene: TRBV7-2; D gene: TRBD1; J gene: TRBJ1-4; clone size: .; CDR3 DNA: TGTGCCAGCAGCGGAAGGACAGGGGGGACGGCTAATGAAAAACTGTTTTTT; CDR3 protein: CASSGRTGGTANEKLFF
V gene: TRBV4-1; D gene: .; J gene: TRBJ1-2; clone size: .; CDR3 DNA: TGCGCCAGCAGCCATATGGACAAGCATGGCTACACCTTC; CDR3 protein: CASSHMDKHGYTF
V gene: TRBV7-8; D gene: .; J gene: TRBJ1-1; clone size: .; CDR3 DNA: TGTGCCAGCAGCCCCATGGAAGCTTTCTTT; CDR3 protein: CASSPMEAFF
V gene: TRBV9; D gene: TRBD1; J gene: TRBJ1-1; clone size: .; CDR3 DNA: TGTGCCAGCAGCGTAACAGGGGAGCGAACTGAAGCTTTCTTT; CDR3 protein: CASSVTGERTEAFF
V gene: TRBV9; D gene: .; J gene: TRBJ2-7; clone size: .; CDR3 DNA: TGTGCCAGCAGCGAACAGGGCTCTCTATACGAGCAGTACTTC; CDR3 protein: CASSEQGSLYEQYF
V gene: TRBV7-2; D gene: TRBD1; J gene: TRBJ1-6; clone size: .; CDR3 DNA: TGTGCCAGCAGCTTACAGGGGGGACGGGGGTCACCCCTCCACTTT; CDR3 protein: CASSLQGGRGSPLHF
V gene: TRBV6-4; D gene: .; J gene: TRBJ1-1; clone size: .; CDR3 DNA: TGTGCCAGCAGAACAGACAGAATGAACACTGAAGCTTTCTTT; CDR3 protein: CASRTDRMNTEAFF
V gene: TRBV11-3; D gene: TRBD1; J gene: TRBJ1-2; clone size: .; CDR3 DNA: TGTGCCAGCAGCTTAGCTTCCCACAGGGGGGACTATGGCTACACCTTC; CDR3 protein: CASSLASHRGDYGYTF
V gene: TRBV6-2/TRBV6-3; D gene: .; J gene: TRBJ1-2; clone size: .; CDR3 DNA: TGTGCCAGCAGTTACTCCTCCAGGGGCAACGGGGAGCTCTACACCTTC; CDR3 protein: CASSYSSRGNGELYTF
V gene: TRBV24-1; D gene: TRBD1; J gene: TRBJ1-2; clone size: .; CDR3 DNA: TGTGCCACCAGTGATCCCTACGACAGGGCGGGGTATGGCTACACCTTC; CDR3 protein: CATSDPYDRAGYGYTF
V gene: TRBV7-2; D gene: .; J gene: TRBJ1-1; clone size: .; CDR3 DNA: TGTGCCAGCAGCTTAATTTCCCCCTTGAGGGGGGGTGAAGCTTTCTTT; CDR3 protein: CASSLISPLRGGEAFF
V gene: TRBV7-6; D gene: .; J gene: TRBJ2-5; clone size: .; CDR3 DNA: TGTGCCAGCAGCCCGCGACAGTTAGAGACCCAGTACTTC; CDR3 protein: CASSPRQLETQYF
V gene: TRBV7-3; D gene: TRBD2; J gene: TRBJ2-2; clone size: .; CDR3 DNA: TGTGCCAGCTTAATCGAAGCGCGGACTAGCGGGGGCCGGAACACCGGGGAGCTGTTTTTT; CDR3 protein: CASLIEARTSGGRNTGELFF